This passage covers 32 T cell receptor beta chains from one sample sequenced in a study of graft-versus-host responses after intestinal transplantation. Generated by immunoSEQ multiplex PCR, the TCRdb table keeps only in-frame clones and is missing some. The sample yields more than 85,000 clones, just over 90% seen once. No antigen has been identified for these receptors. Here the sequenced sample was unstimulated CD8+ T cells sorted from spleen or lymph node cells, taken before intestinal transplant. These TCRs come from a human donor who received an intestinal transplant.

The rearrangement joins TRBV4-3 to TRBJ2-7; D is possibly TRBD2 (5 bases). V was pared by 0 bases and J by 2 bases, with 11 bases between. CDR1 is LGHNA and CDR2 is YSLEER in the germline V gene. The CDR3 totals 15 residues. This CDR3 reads CASSQDRSSAYEQYF. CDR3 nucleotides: TGCGCCAGCAGCCAAGATCGAAGTAGCGCCTACGAGCAGTACTTC.

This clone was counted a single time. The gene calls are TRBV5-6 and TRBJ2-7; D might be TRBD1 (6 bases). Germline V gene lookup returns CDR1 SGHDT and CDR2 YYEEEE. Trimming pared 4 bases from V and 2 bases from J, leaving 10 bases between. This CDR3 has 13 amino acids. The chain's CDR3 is CASSTTGTYEQYF. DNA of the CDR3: TGTGCCAGCAGCACCACAGGGACCTACGAGCAGTACTTC.

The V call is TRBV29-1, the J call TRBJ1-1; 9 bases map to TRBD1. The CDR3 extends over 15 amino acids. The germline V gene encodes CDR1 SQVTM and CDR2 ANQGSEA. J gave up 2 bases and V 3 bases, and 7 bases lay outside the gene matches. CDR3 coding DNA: TGCAGCGTTGAGGGTTTGGGACAGGGAAACACTGAAGCTTTCTTT. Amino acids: CSVEGLGQGNTEAFF.

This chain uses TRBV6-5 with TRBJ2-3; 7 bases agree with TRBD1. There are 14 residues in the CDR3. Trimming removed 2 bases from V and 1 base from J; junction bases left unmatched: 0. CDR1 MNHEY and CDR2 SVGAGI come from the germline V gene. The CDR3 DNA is TGTGCCAGCAGTTACGGGACAGGCACAGATACGCAGTATTTT. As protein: CASSYGTGTDTQYF.

The CDR3 region has the DNA TGTGCCAGCAGCTTGGTCTACACAGATACGCAGTATTTT. It specifies CASSLVYTDTQYF. The rearrangement links TRBV5-8 to TRBJ2-3; D gene uncertain. The CDR3 is 13 residues long. CDR1 and CDR2 from the germline V gene are SGHTS and YDEGEE. Trimming stripped 0 bases from V and 2 bases from J, with 4 bases between.

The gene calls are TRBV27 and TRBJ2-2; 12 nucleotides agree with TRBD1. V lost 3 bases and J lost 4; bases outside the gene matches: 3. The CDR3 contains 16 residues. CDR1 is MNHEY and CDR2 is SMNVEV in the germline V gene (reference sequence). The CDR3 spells CASSFKGQGATGELFF. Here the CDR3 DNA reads TGTGCCAGCAGTTTTAAGGGACAGGGGGCCACCGGGGAGCTGTTTTTT.

This chain's CDR3 is CASSFSPKNTEAFF. The CDR3 bases are TGTGCCAGCAGTTTCAGTCCGAAGAACACTGAAGCTTTCTTT. The rearrangement joins TRBV27 to TRBJ1-1; D gene uncertain. Trimming took 3 bases from V and 1 from J, leaving 9 bases between them. From germline, CDR1 is MNHEY and CDR2 SMNVEV (reference sequence). The CDR3 is made up of 14 amino acids.

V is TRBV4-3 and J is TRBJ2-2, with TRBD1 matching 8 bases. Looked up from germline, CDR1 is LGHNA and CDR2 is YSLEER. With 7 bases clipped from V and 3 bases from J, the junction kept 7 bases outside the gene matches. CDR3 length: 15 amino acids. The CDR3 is CASTDRGIDTGELFF. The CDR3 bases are TGCGCCAGCACCGACAGGGGAATAGACACCGGGGAGCTGTTTTTT.

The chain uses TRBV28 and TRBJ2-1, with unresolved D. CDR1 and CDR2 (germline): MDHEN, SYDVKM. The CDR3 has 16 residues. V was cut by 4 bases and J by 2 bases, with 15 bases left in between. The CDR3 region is CASSSGILSPYNEQFF. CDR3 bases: TGTGCCAGCAGTTCAGGAATCTTGAGCCCCTACAATGAGCAGTTCTTC.

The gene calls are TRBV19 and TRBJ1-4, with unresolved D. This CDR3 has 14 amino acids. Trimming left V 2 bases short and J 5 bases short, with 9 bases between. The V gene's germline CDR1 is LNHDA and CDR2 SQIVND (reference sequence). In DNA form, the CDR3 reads TGTGCCAGTAGTATACTACAGTCGAATGAAAAACTGTTTTTT. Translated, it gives CASSILQSNEKLFF. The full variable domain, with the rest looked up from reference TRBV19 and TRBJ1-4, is DGGITQSPKYLFRKEGQNVTLSCEQNLNHDAMYWYRQDPGQGLRLIYYSQIVNDFQKGDIAEGYSVSREKKESFPLTVTSAQKNPTAFYLCASSILQSNEKLFFGSGTQLSVL.

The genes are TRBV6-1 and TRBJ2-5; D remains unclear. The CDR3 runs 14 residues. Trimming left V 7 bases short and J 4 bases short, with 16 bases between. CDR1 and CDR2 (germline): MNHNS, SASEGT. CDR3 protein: CASNGYTSGETQYF. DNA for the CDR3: TGTGCCAGCAATGGATACACCTCAGGAGAGACCCAGTACTTC.

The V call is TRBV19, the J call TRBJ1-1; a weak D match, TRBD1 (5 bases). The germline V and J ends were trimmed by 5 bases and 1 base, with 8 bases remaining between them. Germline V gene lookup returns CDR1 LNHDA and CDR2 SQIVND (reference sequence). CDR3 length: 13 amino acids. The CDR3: CASSGGGNTEAFF. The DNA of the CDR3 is TGTGCCAGTAGTGGCGGGGGGAACACTGAAGCTTTCTTT.

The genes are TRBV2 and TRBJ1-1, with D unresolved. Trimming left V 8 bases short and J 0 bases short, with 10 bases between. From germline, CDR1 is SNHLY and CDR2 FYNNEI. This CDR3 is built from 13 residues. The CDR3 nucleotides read TGTGCCAGCCCAGATGGAGTGAACACTGAAGCTTTCTTT. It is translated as CASPDGVNTEAFF.

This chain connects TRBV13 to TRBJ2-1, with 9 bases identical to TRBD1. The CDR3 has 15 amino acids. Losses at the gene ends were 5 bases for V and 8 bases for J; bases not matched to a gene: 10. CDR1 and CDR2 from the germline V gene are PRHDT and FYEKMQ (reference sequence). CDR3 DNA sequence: TGTGCCAGCAGCCAAGTCGGGACAGGGTACCATGAGCAGTTCTTC. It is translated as CASSQVGTGYHEQFF.

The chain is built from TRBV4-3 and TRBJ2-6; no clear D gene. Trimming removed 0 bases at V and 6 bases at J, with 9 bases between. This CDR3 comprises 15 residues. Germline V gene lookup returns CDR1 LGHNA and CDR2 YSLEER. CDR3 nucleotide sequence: TGCGCCAGCAGCCAAGATGATAGTGCGGCCAACGTCCTGACTTTC. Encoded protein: CASSQDDSAANVLTF.

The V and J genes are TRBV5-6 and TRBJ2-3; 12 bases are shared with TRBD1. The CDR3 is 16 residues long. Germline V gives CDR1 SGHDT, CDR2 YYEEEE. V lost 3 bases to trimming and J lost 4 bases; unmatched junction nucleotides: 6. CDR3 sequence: CASSWGTGGAADTQYF. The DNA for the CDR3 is TGTGCCAGCAGCTGGGGGACAGGGGGCGCAGCAGATACGCAGTATTTT.

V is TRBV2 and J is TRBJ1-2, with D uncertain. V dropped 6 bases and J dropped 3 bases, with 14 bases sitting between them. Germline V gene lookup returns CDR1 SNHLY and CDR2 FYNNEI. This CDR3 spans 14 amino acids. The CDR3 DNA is TGTGCCAGCAGAGATACCGGGATGGACTATGGCTACACCTTC. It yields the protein CASRDTGMDYGYTF.

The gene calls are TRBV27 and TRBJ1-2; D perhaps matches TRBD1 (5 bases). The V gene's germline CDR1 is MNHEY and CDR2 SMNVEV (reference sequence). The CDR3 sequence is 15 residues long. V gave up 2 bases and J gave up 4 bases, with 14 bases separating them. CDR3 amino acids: CASSLNSGNPYGYTF. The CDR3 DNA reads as TGTGCCAGCAGTTTAAATTCAGGGAACCCCTATGGCTACACCTTC.

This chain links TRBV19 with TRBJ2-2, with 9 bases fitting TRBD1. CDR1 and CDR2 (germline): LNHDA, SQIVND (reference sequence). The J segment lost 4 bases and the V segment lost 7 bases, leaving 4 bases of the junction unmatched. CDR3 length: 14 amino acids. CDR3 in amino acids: CASTTGGGTGELFF. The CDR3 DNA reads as TGTGCCAGTACTACAGGGGGCGGCACCGGGGAGCTGTTTTTT.

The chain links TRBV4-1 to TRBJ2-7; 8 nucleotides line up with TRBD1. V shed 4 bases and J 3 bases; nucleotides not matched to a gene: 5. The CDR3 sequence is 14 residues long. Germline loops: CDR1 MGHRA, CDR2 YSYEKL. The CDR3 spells CASSPYRGNYEQYF. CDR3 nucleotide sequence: TGCGCCAGCAGCCCGTACAGGGGGAACTACGAGCAGTACTTC.

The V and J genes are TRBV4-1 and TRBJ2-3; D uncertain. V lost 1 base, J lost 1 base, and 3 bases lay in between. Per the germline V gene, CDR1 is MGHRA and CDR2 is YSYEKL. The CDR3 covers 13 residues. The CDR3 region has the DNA TGCGCCAGCAGCCAAGCTCGCACAGATACGCAGTATTTT. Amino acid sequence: CASSQARTDTQYF.

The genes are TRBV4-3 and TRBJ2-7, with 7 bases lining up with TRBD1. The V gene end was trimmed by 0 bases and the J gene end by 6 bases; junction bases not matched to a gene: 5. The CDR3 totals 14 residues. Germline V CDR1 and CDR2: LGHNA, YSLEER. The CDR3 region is CASSQDRTGFEQYF. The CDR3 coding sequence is TGCGCCAGCAGCCAAGATAGGACAGGTTTCGAGCAGTACTTC.

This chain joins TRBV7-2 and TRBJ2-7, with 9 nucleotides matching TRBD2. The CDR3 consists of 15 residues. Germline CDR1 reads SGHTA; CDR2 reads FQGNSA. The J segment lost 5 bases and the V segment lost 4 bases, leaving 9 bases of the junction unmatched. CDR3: CASSSFSGGDDEQYF. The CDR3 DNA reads TGTGCCAGCAGCTCATTTAGCGGGGGAGACGACGAGCAGTACTTC.

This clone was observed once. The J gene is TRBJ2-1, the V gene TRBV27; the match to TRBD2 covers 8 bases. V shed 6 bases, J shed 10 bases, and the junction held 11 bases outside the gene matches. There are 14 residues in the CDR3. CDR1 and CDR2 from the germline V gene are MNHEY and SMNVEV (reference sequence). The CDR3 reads CASSSTSGGGEQFF. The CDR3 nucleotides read TGTGCCAGCAGCTCTACCTCCGGGGGGGGCGAGCAGTTCTTC.

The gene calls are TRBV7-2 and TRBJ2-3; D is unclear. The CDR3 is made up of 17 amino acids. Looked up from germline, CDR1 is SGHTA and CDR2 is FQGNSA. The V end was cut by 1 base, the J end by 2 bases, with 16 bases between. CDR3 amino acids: CASSLEAHNLPTDTQYF. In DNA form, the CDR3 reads TGTGCCAGCAGCTTAGAAGCGCACAACCTACCCACAGATACGCAGTATTTT.

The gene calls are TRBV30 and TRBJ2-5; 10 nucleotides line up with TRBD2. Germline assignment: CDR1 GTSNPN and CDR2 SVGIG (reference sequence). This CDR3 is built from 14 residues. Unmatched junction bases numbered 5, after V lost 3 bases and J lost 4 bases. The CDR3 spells CAWSPGLASETQYF. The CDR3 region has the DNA TGTGCCTGGAGCCCGGGACTAGCGTCAGAGACCCAGTACTTC.

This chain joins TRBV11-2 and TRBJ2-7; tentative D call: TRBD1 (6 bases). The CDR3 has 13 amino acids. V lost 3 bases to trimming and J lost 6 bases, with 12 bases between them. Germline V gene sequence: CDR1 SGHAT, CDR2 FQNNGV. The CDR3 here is CASSFGLTGEQYF. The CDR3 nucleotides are TGTGCCAGCAGCTTCGGTTTGACAGGCGAGCAGTACTTC.

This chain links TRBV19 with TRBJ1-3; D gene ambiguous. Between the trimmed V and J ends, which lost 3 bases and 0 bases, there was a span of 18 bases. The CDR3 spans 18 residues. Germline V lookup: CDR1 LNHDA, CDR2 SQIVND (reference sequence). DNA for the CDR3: TGTGCCAGTAGTATCCCCCCCTTGGGCAAGAGCTCTGGAAACACCATATATTTT. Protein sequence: CASSIPPLGKSSGNTIYF.

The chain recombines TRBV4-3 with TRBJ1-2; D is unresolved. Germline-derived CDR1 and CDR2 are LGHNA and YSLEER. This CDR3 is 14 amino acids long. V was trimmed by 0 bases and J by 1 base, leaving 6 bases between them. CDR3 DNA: TGCGCCAGCAGCCAAGATCGGGATAACTATGGCTACACCTTC. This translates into CASSQDRDNYGYTF.

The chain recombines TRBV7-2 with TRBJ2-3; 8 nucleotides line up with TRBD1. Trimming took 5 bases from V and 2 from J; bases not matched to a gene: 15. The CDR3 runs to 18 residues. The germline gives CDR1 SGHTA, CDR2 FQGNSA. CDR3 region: CASSPGLGQEDFTDTQYF. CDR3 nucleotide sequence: TGTGCCAGCAGCCCCGGACTGGGACAGGAAGATTTCACAGATACGCAGTATTTT. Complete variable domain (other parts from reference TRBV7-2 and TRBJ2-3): GAGVSQSPSNKVTEKGKDVELRCDPISGHTALYWYRQSLGQGLEFLIYFQGNSAPDKSGLPSDRFSAERTGGSVSTLTIQRTQQEDSAVYLCASSPGLGQEDFTDTQYFGPGTRLTVL.

The CDR3 region is CASRGLGGEQYF. The CDR3 bases are TGTGCCAGCAGGGGGTTGGGGGGCGAGCAGTACTTC. This chain joins TRBV27 and TRBJ2-7; TRBD2 might be the D (6 bases). Germline V gene data show CDR1 as MNHEY and CDR2 as SMNVEV (reference sequence). The CDR3 sequence is 12 residues long. The germline V and J ends were trimmed by 6 bases and 6 bases, with 12 bases remaining between them.

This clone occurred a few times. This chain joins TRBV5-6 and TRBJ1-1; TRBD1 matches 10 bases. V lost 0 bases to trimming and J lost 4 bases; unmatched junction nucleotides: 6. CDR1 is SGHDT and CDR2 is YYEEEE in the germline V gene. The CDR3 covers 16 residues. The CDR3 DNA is TGTGCCAGCAGCTTGGAAGGACAGGGGGTGATCACTGAAGCTTTCTTT. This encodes CASSLEGQGVITEAFF.